Listed below are T cell receptor beta chains from one sample, sequenced in a study of cytomegalovirus exposure and HLA in healthy donors. The repertoire was sequenced with immunoSEQ multiplex PCR; TCRdb's copy has only in-frame clones and lacks some. This sample carries 250,000 or so clones, around 90% of them seen once, and the ten largest clones take roughly 0.38%. Sample: PBMCs. The source of these receptors is a woman aged 18-29 years in good health and CMV-seronegative. CDR3s include the opening cysteine and the closing phenylalanine or tryptophan. Each record gives: J gene, V gene, clone size, D gene, CDR3 DNA, CDR3 protein. The D gene is left open where the match is weak. Rows may omit the clone size; those that give it use once, few, many or a size class.

j_gene: TRBJ1-6; v_gene: TRBV11-2; abundance: -; d_gene: -; CDR3nt: TGTGCCAGCAGCTTAAGTACAGAGTCTGACCTCCACTTT; CDR3aa: CASSLSTESDLHF
j_gene: TRBJ1-5; v_gene: TRBV19; abundance: -; d_gene: -; CDR3nt: TGTGCCAGTACCCAGGGTGTCGGCAATCAGCCCCAGCATTTT; CDR3aa: CASTQGVGNQPQHF
j_gene: TRBJ2-1; v_gene: TRBV27; abundance: -; d_gene: TRBD1; CDR3nt: TGTGCCAGCAGTTTTGGACAGGGGTTCAATGAGCAGTTCTTC; CDR3aa: CASSFGQGFNEQFF
j_gene: TRBJ2-3; v_gene: TRBV4-1; abundance: -; d_gene: TRBD1; CDR3nt: TGCGCCAGCAGCCAGTCGGGGGATTGGACAGGGTCAATGTCAGATACGCAGTATTTT; CDR3aa: CASSQSGDWTGSMSDTQYF
j_gene: TRBJ2-1; v_gene: TRBV4-3; abundance: -; d_gene: -; CDR3nt: TGCGCCAGCAGCCAAGTCGAGGATAACAATGAGCAGTTCTTC; CDR3aa: CASSQVEDNNEQFF
j_gene: TRBJ2-1; v_gene: TRBV7-6; abundance: -; d_gene: -; CDR3nt: TGTGCCAGCAGCTTAGTATCGAATGAGCAGTTCTTC; CDR3aa: CASSLVSNEQFF
j_gene: TRBJ2-2; v_gene: TRBV6-5; abundance: -; d_gene: TRBD1; CDR3nt: TGTGCCAGCAGTCAAGACAGGGGAATGACCGGGGAGCTGTTTTTT; CDR3aa: CASSQDRGMTGELFF
j_gene: TRBJ2-7; v_gene: TRBV4-3; abundance: -; d_gene: TRBD2; CDR3nt: TGCGCCAGCAGCCTGGCGACTAGCGGGTTCTCCTACGAGCAGTACTTC; CDR3aa: CASSLATSGFSYEQYF
j_gene: TRBJ1-5; v_gene: TRBV28; abundance: -; d_gene: TRBD1; CDR3nt: TGTGCCAGCAGTTTGTACCAAACAGGGGAAGGCCAGCCCCAGCATTTT; CDR3aa: CASSLYQTGEGQPQHF
j_gene: TRBJ2-7; v_gene: TRBV7-6; abundance: -; d_gene: TRBD1; CDR3nt: TGTGCCAGCAGCTTAGGAGTTAATTCCCCGGGACAGACCGTCTACGAGCAGTACTTC; CDR3aa: CASSLGVNSPGQTVYEQYF
j_gene: TRBJ2-1; v_gene: TRBV7-2; abundance: -; d_gene: -; CDR3nt: TGTGCCAGCAGCTTTACAGAGAAGCAGTTCTTC; CDR3aa: CASSFTEKQFF
j_gene: TRBJ1-1; v_gene: TRBV19; abundance: -; d_gene: -; CDR3nt: TGTGCCAGTAGTACCAAACGGACAGTCTTTGGAGTGAACACTGAAGCTTTCTTT; CDR3aa: CASSTKRTVFGVNTEAFF
j_gene: TRBJ2-5; v_gene: TRBV4-1; abundance: -; d_gene: TRBD2; CDR3nt: TGCGCCAGCAGCCAAGTTTCCGCGGGGGGTTCCCAAGAGACCCAGTACTTC; CDR3aa: CASSQVSAGGSQETQYF
j_gene: TRBJ1-1; v_gene: TRBV6-1; abundance: -; d_gene: TRBD1; CDR3nt: TGTGCCGCCCGACAGGGGTCGTCTGAAGCTTTCTTT; CDR3aa: CAARQGSSEAFF
j_gene: TRBJ2-1; v_gene: TRBV28; abundance: -; d_gene: TRBD1; CDR3nt: TGTGCCAGCAGTTTGGACAGGGGGTCCTACAATGAGCAGTTCTTC; CDR3aa: CASSLDRGSYNEQFF
j_gene: TRBJ2-5; v_gene: TRBV6-1; abundance: -; d_gene: -; CDR3nt: TGTGCCAGCAGTGACAGACGAGGGAGAGAGACCCAGTACTTC; CDR3aa: CASSDRRGRETQYF
j_gene: TRBJ1-5; v_gene: TRBV10-2; abundance: -; d_gene: -; CDR3nt: TGCGCCAGCGCGGGGCTGCACCAGGGTGTGAGCAATCAGCCCCAGCATTTT; CDR3aa: CASAGLHQGVSNQPQHF
j_gene: TRBJ2-1; v_gene: TRBV7-9; abundance: -; d_gene: -; CDR3nt: TGTGCCAGCAGCCCCCCAGGGTTCTACAATGAGCAGTTCTTC; CDR3aa: CASSPPGFYNEQFF
j_gene: TRBJ2-3; v_gene: TRBV2; abundance: -; d_gene: -; CDR3nt: TGTGCCAGCATCGGAGAGGATACGCAGTATTTT; CDR3aa: CASIGEDTQYF
j_gene: TRBJ1-1; v_gene: TRBV28; abundance: -; d_gene: TRBD1; CDR3nt: TGTGCCAGCAGTTTCGGGACAGCCTCCATGAACACTGAAGCTTTCTTT; CDR3aa: CASSFGTASMNTEAFF
j_gene: TRBJ1-2; v_gene: TRBV7-2; abundance: -; d_gene: -; CDR3nt: TGTGCCAGCAGCTTAGTAATAGGCGGTATGCGGTATGGCTACACCTTC; CDR3aa: CASSLVIGGMRYGYTF
j_gene: TRBJ2-2; v_gene: TRBV7-9; abundance: -; d_gene: TRBD2; CDR3nt: TGTGCCAGCAGAACCGGGGGGTTTACCGGGGAGCTGTTTTTT; CDR3aa: CASRTGGFTGELFF
j_gene: TRBJ2-1; v_gene: TRBV6-5; abundance: -; d_gene: -; CDR3nt: TGTGCCAGCAGTTACTCAACTAGCCCGGGCGATGAGCAGTTCTTC; CDR3aa: CASSYSTSPGDEQFF
j_gene: TRBJ1-1; v_gene: TRBV6-4; abundance: -; d_gene: -; CDR3nt: TGTGCCAGCAGGTACAGGGTTGGGACTGAAGCTTTCTTT; CDR3aa: CASRYRVGTEAFF
j_gene: TRBJ2-3; v_gene: TRBV5-4; abundance: -; d_gene: TRBD2; CDR3nt: TGTGCCAGCAGCTTGGGACTAGCGGAAACAGATACGCAGTATTTT; CDR3aa: CASSLGLAETDTQYF
j_gene: TRBJ1-4; v_gene: TRBV6-5; abundance: -; d_gene: TRBD1; CDR3nt: TGTGCCAGCAGCCTAGACAGGGGAAATGAAAAACTGTTTTTT; CDR3aa: CASSLDRGNEKLFF
j_gene: TRBJ1-5; v_gene: TRBV10-3; abundance: -; d_gene: -; CDR3nt: TGTGCCATCAGTGAGGCTTTCCAGGGCAACCAGCCCCAGCATTTT; CDR3aa: CAISEAFQGNQPQHF
j_gene: TRBJ2-3; v_gene: TRBV7-6; abundance: -; d_gene: TRBD1; CDR3nt: TGTGCCAGCAGCGCCCACGGGGACAGGGGCACAGATACGCAGTATTTT; CDR3aa: CASSAHGDRGTDTQYF
j_gene: TRBJ2-2; v_gene: TRBV9; abundance: -; d_gene: TRBD2; CDR3nt: TGTGCCAGCAGCGTAGGACTAGCGGGGGGGGCCCACACCGGGGAGCTGTTTTTT; CDR3aa: CASSVGLAGGAHTGELFF
j_gene: TRBJ2-3; v_gene: TRBV4-3; abundance: -; d_gene: -; CDR3nt: TGCGCCAGCAGCCAAGGGGCAGGAAGGAATGCAGATACGCAGTATTTT; CDR3aa: CASSQGAGRNADTQYF
j_gene: TRBJ2-7; v_gene: TRBV27; abundance: -; d_gene: -; CDR3nt: TGTGCCAGCAGGGCGGGTTTCCACGAGCAGTACTTC; CDR3aa: CASRAGFHEQYF
j_gene: TRBJ1-1; v_gene: TRBV6-6; abundance: -; d_gene: -; CDR3nt: TGTGCCACCTCTATCGGGGAGAGAGCTTTCTTT; CDR3aa: CATSIGERAFF
j_gene: TRBJ2-1; v_gene: TRBV5-1; abundance: -; d_gene: -; CDR3nt: TGCGCCAGCAGCTTGGCTAGCCACAATGAGCAGTTCTTC; CDR3aa: CASSLASHNEQFF
j_gene: TRBJ1-1; v_gene: TRBV10-3; abundance: -; d_gene: TRBD1; CDR3nt: TGTGCCACAGGGACAGGGAGGACTGAAGCTTTCTTT; CDR3aa: CATGTGRTEAFF
j_gene: TRBJ2-7; v_gene: TRBV11-2; abundance: -; d_gene: -; CDR3nt: TGTGCCAGCAGCCCTACTGCATACGAGCAGTACTTC; CDR3aa: CASSPTAYEQYF
j_gene: TRBJ2-3; v_gene: TRBV11-2; abundance: -; d_gene: TRBD2; CDR3nt: TGTGCCAGCAGCATCCTCCGCCTTAGCGGGGGGCCAGATACGCAGTATTTT; CDR3aa: CASSILRLSGGPDTQYF
j_gene: TRBJ2-2; v_gene: TRBV5-1; abundance: once; d_gene: TRBD2; CDR3nt: TGCGCCAGCAGCCTAGGACTAGCGGGGCTCGGGGAGCTGTTTTTT; CDR3aa: CASSLGLAGLGELFF
j_gene: TRBJ2-7; v_gene: TRBV6-6; abundance: -; d_gene: TRBD1; CDR3nt: TGTGCCAGCAGTTCCAGGACAGGGGGGAAATACGAGCAGTACTTC; CDR3aa: CASSSRTGGKYEQYF
j_gene: TRBJ2-5; v_gene: TRBV5-8; abundance: -; d_gene: TRBD1; CDR3nt: TGTGCCAGCAGCCTAGGGACAGGGAAAGAGACCCAGTACTTC; CDR3aa: CASSLGTGKETQYF
j_gene: TRBJ2-1; v_gene: TRBV28; abundance: -; d_gene: -; CDR3nt: TGTGCCAGCAGTTTGGGGGCGGGCGACTACTACAATGAGCAGTTCTTC; CDR3aa: CASSLGAGDYYNEQFF
j_gene: TRBJ1-6; v_gene: TRBV4-2; abundance: -; d_gene: TRBD1; CDR3nt: TGTGCCAGCAGCCAGGAAGGGGACAGAGCAAATTCACCCCTCCACTTT; CDR3aa: CASSQEGDRANSPLHF
j_gene: TRBJ1-5; v_gene: TRBV6-6; abundance: few; d_gene: -; CDR3nt: TGTGCCAGTGGAAGACAGGTGGAAAATCAGCCCCAGCATTTT; CDR3aa: CASGRQVENQPQHF
j_gene: TRBJ1-5; v_gene: TRBV28; abundance: -; d_gene: -; CDR3nt: TGTGCCAGCAGCCAAGGGATTAGGACAGAAGCCCAGCATTTT; CDR3aa: CASSQGIRTEAQHF
j_gene: TRBJ2-3; v_gene: TRBV6-5; abundance: -; d_gene: -; CDR3nt: TGTGCCAGCAGTTATCTAGCGACTAGCACAGATACGCAGTATTTT; CDR3aa: CASSYLATSTDTQYF
j_gene: TRBJ1-3; v_gene: TRBV15; abundance: -; d_gene: -; CDR3nt: TGTGACTCGGGGGGAGCCCCAAACACCATATATTTT; CDR3aa: CDSGGAPNTIYF
j_gene: TRBJ1-1; v_gene: TRBV7-9; abundance: -; d_gene: TRBD1; CDR3nt: TGTGCCAGCAGTTCTCAGACAGGGCGGGACACTGAAGCTTTCTTT; CDR3aa: CASSSQTGRDTEAFF
j_gene: TRBJ2-2; v_gene: TRBV9; abundance: -; d_gene: -; CDR3nt: TGTGCCAGCAGCCCACCCGTGGGGGCGCGGCTGTTTTTT; CDR3aa: CASSPPVGARLFF
j_gene: TRBJ2-7; v_gene: TRBV5-1; abundance: once; d_gene: TRBD1; CDR3nt: TGCGCCAGCAGCCCCCGACAGGGGTCCTACGAGCAGTACTTC; CDR3aa: CASSPRQGSYEQYF
j_gene: TRBJ1-1; v_gene: TRBV7-9; abundance: -; d_gene: -; CDR3nt: TGTGCCAGCAGCTTTGGCATTCGCATGAACACTGAAGCTTTCTTT; CDR3aa: CASSFGIRMNTEAFF
j_gene: TRBJ1-4; v_gene: TRBV30; abundance: -; d_gene: TRBD1; CDR3nt: TGTGCCTGGAGCGGTGGACAGGGTGGTGAAAAACTGTTTTTT; CDR3aa: CAWSGGQGGEKLFF
j_gene: TRBJ1-4; v_gene: TRBV27; abundance: -; d_gene: -; CDR3nt: TGTGCCAGCAGTCTGAAACCGGGACTCCAAAAACTGTTTTTT; CDR3aa: CASSLKPGLQKLFF
j_gene: TRBJ2-3; v_gene: TRBV5-1; abundance: -; d_gene: TRBD1; CDR3nt: TGCGCCAGCAGCTTTCGAAGGAGGACAGGGGGAACAGATACGCAGTATTTT; CDR3aa: CASSFRRRTGGTDTQYF
j_gene: TRBJ2-1; v_gene: TRBV4-1; abundance: few; d_gene: TRBD2; CDR3nt: TGCGCCAGCAGCCAAGATGAACTAGCGGGGCACAATGAGCAGTTCTTC; CDR3aa: CASSQDELAGHNEQFF
j_gene: TRBJ1-1; v_gene: TRBV6-5; abundance: -; d_gene: -; CDR3nt: TGTGCCAGCAGTACCCCCGGGAGCTATGATAAAGCTTTCTTT; CDR3aa: CASSTPGSYDKAFF
j_gene: TRBJ1-1; v_gene: TRBV10-3; abundance: -; d_gene: -; CDR3nt: TGTGCCATCAATCGGGGGGCAAGGGACACTGAAGCTTTCTTT; CDR3aa: CAINRGARDTEAFF
j_gene: TRBJ2-3; v_gene: TRBV9; abundance: -; d_gene: TRBD2; CDR3nt: TGTGCCAGCAGCGTAGATATGGGGGGGAGCACAGATACGCAGTATTTT; CDR3aa: CASSVDMGGSTDTQYF
j_gene: TRBJ2-3; v_gene: TRBV4-1; abundance: -; d_gene: -; CDR3nt: TGCGCCAGCAGCCAAGATCTGACTAGCACAGATACGCAGTATTTT; CDR3aa: CASSQDLTSTDTQYF